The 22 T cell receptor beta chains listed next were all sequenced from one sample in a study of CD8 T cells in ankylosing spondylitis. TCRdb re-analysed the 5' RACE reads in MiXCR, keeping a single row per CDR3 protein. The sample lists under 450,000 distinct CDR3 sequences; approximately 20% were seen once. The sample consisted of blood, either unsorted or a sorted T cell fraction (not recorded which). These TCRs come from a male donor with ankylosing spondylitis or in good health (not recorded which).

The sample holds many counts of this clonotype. The CDR3 DNA reads as TGCGCCAGCAGCGACACTGGAGGGAAGGGAGAGGGCGAGCAGTACTTC. This sequence encodes CASSDTGGKGEGEQYF. The chain carries TRBV5-1 and TRBJ2-7; TRBD2 is a possible D gene (6 bases). This CDR3 has 16 residues. Trimming took off 4 bases at V and 6 bases at J, with 23 bases between the two ends. Germline V gives CDR1 SGHRS, CDR2 YFSETQ.

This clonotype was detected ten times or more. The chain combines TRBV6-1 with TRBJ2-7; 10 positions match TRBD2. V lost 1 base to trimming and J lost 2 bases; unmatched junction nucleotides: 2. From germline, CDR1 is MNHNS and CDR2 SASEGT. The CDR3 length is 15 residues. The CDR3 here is CASSEGLAGAYEQYF. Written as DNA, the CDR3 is TGTGCCAGCAGTGAAGGCCTAGCGGGGGCCTACGAGCAGTACTTC.

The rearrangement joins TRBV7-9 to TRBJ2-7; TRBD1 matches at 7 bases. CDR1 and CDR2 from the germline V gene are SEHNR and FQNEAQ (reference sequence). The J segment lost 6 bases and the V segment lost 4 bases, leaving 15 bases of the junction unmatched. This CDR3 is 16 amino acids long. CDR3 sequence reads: CASSSLDRPLWVEQYF. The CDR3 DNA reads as TGTGCCAGCAGCTCCCTGGACAGGCCGCTCTGGGTCGAGCAGTACTTC.

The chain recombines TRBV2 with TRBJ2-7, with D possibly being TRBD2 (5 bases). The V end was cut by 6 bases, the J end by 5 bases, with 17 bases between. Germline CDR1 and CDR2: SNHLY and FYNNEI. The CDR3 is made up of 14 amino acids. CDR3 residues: CASRGRSGYDEQYF. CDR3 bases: TGTGCCAGCAGAGGAAGATCGGGGTATGACGAGCAGTACTTC.

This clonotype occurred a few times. The CDR3 reads CASSPRQGRTGELFF. CDR3 coding DNA: TGTGCCAGCAGCCCCCGGCAGGGACGGACCGGGGAGCTGTTTTTT. The chain has TRBV7-9 and TRBJ2-2; D could derive from TRBD1 or TRBD2 (5 bases each). CDR3 length equals 15 residues. The ends were cut back, 5 bases at V and 5 bases at J, with 15 bases in the middle. In germline, CDR1 is SEHNR, CDR2 FQNEAQ (reference sequence). Supplemented by reference TRBV7-9 and TRBJ2-2, the full variable domain reads DTGVSQNPRHKITKRGQNVTFRCDPISEHNRLYWYRQTLGQGPEFLTYFQNEAQLEKSRLLSDRFSAERPKGSFSTLEIQRTEQGDSAMYLCASSPRQGRTGELFFGEGSRLTVL.

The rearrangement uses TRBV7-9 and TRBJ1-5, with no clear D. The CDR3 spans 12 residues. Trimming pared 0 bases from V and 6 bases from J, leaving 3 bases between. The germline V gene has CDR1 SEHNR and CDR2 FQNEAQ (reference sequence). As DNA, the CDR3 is TGTGCCAGCAGCTTAGCTAGTCAGCCCCAGCATTTT. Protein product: CASSLASQPQHF.

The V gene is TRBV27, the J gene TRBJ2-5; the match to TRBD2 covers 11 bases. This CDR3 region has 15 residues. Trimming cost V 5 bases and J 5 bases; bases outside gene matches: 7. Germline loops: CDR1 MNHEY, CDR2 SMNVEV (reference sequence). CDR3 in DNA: TGTGCCAGCAGTCACCGACTAGCGGGGTTGGAGACCCAGTACTTC. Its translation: CASSHRLAGLETQYF.

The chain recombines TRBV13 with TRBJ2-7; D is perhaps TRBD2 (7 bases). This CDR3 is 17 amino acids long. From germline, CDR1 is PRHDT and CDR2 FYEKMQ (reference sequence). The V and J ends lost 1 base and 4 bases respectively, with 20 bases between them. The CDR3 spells CASSLASGGQEFYEQYF. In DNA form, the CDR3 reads TGTGCCAGCAGCTTAGCTTCCGGGGGGCAGGAGTTTTACGAGCAGTACTTC.

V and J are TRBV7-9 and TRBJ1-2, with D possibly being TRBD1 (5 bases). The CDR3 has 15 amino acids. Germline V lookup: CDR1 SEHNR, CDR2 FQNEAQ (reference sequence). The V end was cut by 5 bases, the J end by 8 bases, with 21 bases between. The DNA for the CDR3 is TGTGCCAGCAGCCCTTTGGCCCCGGGGGTATTGGGCTACACCTTC. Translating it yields CASSPLAPGVLGYTF.

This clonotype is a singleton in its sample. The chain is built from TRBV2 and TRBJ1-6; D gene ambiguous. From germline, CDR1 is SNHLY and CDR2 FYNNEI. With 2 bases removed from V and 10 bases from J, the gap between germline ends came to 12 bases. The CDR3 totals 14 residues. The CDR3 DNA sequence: TGTGCCAGCAGTGAACCCCCTTTACGGTCACCCCTCCACTTT. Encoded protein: CASSEPPLRSPLHF.

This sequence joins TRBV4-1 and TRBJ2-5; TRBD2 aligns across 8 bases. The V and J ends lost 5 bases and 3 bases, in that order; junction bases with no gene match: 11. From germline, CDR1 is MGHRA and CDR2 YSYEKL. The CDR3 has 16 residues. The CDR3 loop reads CASSDRTGGGKETQYF. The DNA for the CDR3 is TGCGCCAGCAGCGACCGGACTGGCGGGGGGAAAGAGACCCAGTACTTC.

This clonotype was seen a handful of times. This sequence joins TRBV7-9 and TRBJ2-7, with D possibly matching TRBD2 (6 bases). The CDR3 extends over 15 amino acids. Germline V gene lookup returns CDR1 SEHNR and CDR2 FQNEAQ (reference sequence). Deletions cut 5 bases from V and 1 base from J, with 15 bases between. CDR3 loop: CASSTRDSPSYEQYF. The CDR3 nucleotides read TGTGCCAGCAGCACTCGGGACTCGCCTTCCTACGAGCAGTACTTC.

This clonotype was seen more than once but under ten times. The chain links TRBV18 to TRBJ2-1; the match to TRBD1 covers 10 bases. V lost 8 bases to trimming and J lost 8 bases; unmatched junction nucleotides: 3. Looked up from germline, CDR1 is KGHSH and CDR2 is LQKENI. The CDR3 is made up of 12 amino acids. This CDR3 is CASEGQGYEQFF. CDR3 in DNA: TGTGCCAGCGAGGGACAGGGGTATGAGCAGTTCTTC.

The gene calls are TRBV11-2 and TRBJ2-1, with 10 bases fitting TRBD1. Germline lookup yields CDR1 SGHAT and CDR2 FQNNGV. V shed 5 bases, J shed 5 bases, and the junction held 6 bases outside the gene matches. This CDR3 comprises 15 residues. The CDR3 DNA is TGTGCCAGCAGCCTGGGACAGGGGTACGACAATGAGCAGTTCTTC. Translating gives CASSLGQGYDNEQFF.

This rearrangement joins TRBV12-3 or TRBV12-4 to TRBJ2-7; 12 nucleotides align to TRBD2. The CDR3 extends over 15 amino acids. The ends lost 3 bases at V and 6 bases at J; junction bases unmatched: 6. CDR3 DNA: TGTGCCAGCAGTTTGTTGGGGACTAGCGGGTTCGAGCAGTACTTC. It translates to CASSLLGTSGFEQYF.

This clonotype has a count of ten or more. CDR3 coding DNA: TGTGCCAGCAGCCCACCGGGACAGCAAGAGACCCAGTACTTC. Its translation: CASSPPGQQETQYF. The genes are TRBV12-3 or TRBV12-4 and TRBJ2-5; 7 nucleotides match TRBD1. The CDR3 is made up of 14 amino acids. The V segment lost 6 bases and the J segment 2 bases; nucleotides outside the gene matches: 6.

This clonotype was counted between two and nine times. The CDR3 sequence: CASSLMIGTGMNTEAFF. For the CDR3, the DNA is TGTGCCAGCAGCTTAATGATCGGGACAGGGATGAACACTGAAGCTTTCTTT. The chain employs TRBV7-6 and TRBJ1-1; TRBD1 matches 9 bases. CDR3 length equals 17 residues. V was pared by 2 bases and J by 0 bases, with 7 bases of the junction left unmatched. Germline-derived CDR1 and CDR2 are SGHVS and FNYEAQ.

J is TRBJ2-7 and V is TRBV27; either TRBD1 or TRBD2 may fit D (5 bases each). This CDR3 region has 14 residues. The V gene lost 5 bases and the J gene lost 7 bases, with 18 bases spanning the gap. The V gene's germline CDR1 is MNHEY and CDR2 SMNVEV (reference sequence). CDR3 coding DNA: TGTGCCAGCAGTCCCCGCCTTGGGGGTAGGGAGCAGTACTTC. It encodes CASSPRLGGREQYF.

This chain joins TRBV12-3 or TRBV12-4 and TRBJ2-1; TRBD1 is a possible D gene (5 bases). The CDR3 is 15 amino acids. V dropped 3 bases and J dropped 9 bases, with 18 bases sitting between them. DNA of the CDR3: TGTGCCAGCAGTTTGGTGCAGGGCTTTAAGAGTGAGCAGTTCTTC. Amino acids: CASSLVQGFKSEQFF.

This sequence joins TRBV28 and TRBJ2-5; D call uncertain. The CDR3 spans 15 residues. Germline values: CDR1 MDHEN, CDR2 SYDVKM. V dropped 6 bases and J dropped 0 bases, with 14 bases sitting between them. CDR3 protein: CASRPSTTYQETQYF. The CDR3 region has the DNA TGTGCCAGCAGGCCCTCCACTACGTACCAAGAGACCCAGTACTTC.

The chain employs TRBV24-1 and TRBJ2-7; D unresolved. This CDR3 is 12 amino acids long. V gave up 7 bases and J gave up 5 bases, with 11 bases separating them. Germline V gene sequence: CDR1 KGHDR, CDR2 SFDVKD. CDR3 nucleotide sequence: TGTGCCACCAGCGGGCACGGTGACGAGCAGTACTTC. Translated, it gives CATSGHGDEQYF.

The CDR3 sequence: CASSLVGSGAYTYEQYF. CDR3 bases: TGTGCCAGCAGCTTAGTGGGTAGCGGGGCCTACACCTACGAGCAGTACTTC. The chain is built from TRBV7-8 and TRBJ2-7; 8 bases map to TRBD2. The CDR3 extends over 17 amino acids. With 1 base clipped from V and 2 bases from J, the junction kept 10 bases outside the gene matches. Germline V gene lookup returns CDR1 SGHVS and CDR2 FQNEAQ.